The 13 T cell receptor beta chains reported below all come from one sample, sequenced in a study of T cell responses to AZD1222 COVID-19 vaccine (dated by TCRdb to 2020 to 2023). The time point label, read with the paper, signifies: baseline before first vaccination. Library prep was done by the immunoSEQ multiplex PCR assay. The clones in this table, taken by TCRdb from immuneACCESS, are in-frame only. Not every clone is retained; where verified, under half of the shortfall comes from an unresolved V gene, and the cause of the rest is unknown. This sample comprises more than 30,000 clones, roughly nine tenths of them detected only once. The ten largest clonotypes hold roughly 42% of the sample. The material sequenced was peripheral blood, taken on day 0 of AZD1222 vaccination. All receptors come from an adult in good health.

This chain links TRBV12-3 or TRBV12-4 with TRBJ1-1, with D maybe TRBD1 (5 bases). The CDR3 is 13 residues long. V was trimmed by 4 bases and J by 4 bases, leaving 10 bases between them. CDR3 sequence: CASSYRSPTEAFF. As DNA, the CDR3 is TGTGCCAGCAGTTACAGGAGCCCCACTGAAGCTTTCTTT.

This chain links TRBV6-6 with TRBJ1-3, with D perhaps TRBD1 (5 bases). V was shortened by 7 bases and J by 10 bases, with 14 bases between the two germline ends. Germline-derived CDR1 and CDR2 are MNHNY and SVGAGI (reference sequence). This CDR3 comprises 12 residues. The CDR3 spells CASNLQESTIYF. The CDR3 region has the DNA TGTGCCAGCAACTTACAGGAGTCGACCATATATTTT.

This chain connects TRBV25-1 to TRBJ1-1; TRBD1 might be the D (6 bases). Looked up from germline, CDR1 is MGHDK and CDR2 is SYGVNS. V shed 5 bases and J shed 1 base, with 17 bases lying between them. This CDR3 region has 16 residues. DNA for the CDR3: TGTGCCAGCAGTCTACATACCGGGGGGGCGAACACTGAAGCTTTCTTT. Protein sequence: CASSLHTGGANTEAFF.

The chain joins TRBV19 to TRBJ2-2; 7 nucleotides line up with TRBD1. This CDR3 is built from 17 residues. V shed 8 bases and J 2 bases; nucleotides not matched to a gene: 14. Germline-derived CDR1 and CDR2 are LNHDA and SQIVND (reference sequence). CDR3 sequence: CASLPLNRGPNTGELFF. CDR3 coding DNA: TGTGCCAGTCTCCCTTTAAACAGGGGCCCAAACACCGGGGAGCTGTTTTTT.

The chain links TRBV3-1 (or the pseudogene TRBV3-2) to TRBJ1-2; D remains ambiguous. This CDR3 contains 13 residues. Germline V gene sequence: CDR1 LGHDT, CDR2 YNNKEL (reference sequence). V lost 4 bases and J 3 bases, leaving 9 bases between the germline ends. CDR3 sequence (DNA): TGTGCCAGCAGCCGGTCGGAATACTATGGCTACACCTTC. This translates into CASSRSEYYGYTF.

This sequence joins TRBV19 and TRBJ1-1; D ambiguous. The CDR3 totals 14 residues. The germline V and J ends were trimmed by 3 bases and 2 bases, with 10 bases remaining between them. Germline V lookup: CDR1 LNHDA, CDR2 SQIVND (reference sequence). As DNA, the CDR3 is TGTGCCAGTAGTATCGGGCGGTTAAACACTGAAGCTTTCTTT. The encoded protein is CASSIGRLNTEAFF. Full variable domain (remainder filled in from reference TRBV19 and TRBJ1-1): DGGITQSPKYLFRKEGQNVTLSCEQNLNHDAMYWYRQDPGQGLRLIYYSQIVNDFQKGDIAEGYSVSREKKESFPLTVTSAQKNPTAFYLCASSIGRLNTEAFFGQGTRLTVV.

The rearrangement links TRBV9 to TRBJ2-1, with D tentatively TRBD1 (6 bases). Per the germline V gene, CDR1 is SGDLS and CDR2 is YYNGEE. Trimming cost V 2 bases and J 8 bases, with 14 bases left between them. The CDR3 length is 14 residues. The chain's CDR3 is CASSVQGRGDEQFF. The CDR3 nucleotides are TGTGCCAGCAGCGTCCAGGGGCGCGGAGATGAGCAGTTCTTC.

This rearrangement joins TRBV4-1 to TRBJ2-5, with D tentatively TRBD1 (6 bases). Germline loops: CDR1 MGHRA, CDR2 YSYEKL. Between the trimmed V and J ends, which lost 3 bases and 3 bases, there was a span of 8 bases. CDR3 length: 13 amino acids. CDR3 DNA: TGCGCCAGCAGCCACGCAGGGGAAGAGACCCAGTACTTC. The encoded protein is CASSHAGEETQYF.

By sample share, this clone is medium-sized. The gene calls are TRBV4-1 and TRBJ2-5, with D tentatively TRBD2 (5 bases). V was clipped by 0 bases and J by 7 bases, with 15 bases between them. Germline V gene data show CDR1 as MGHRA and CDR2 as YSYEKL. The CDR3 sequence is 15 residues long. CDR3 sequence: CASSQETGLSGTQYF. As DNA, the CDR3 is TGCGCCAGCAGCCAAGAGACGGGCCTAAGCGGGACCCAGTACTTC.

The V gene is TRBV30, the J gene TRBJ2-2; 7 nucleotides align to TRBD1. Germline-derived CDR1 and CDR2 are GTSNPN and SVGIG (reference sequence). The ends lost 5 bases at V and 6 bases at J; junction bases unmatched: 3. CDR3 length: 12 amino acids. In DNA, the CDR3 is TGTGCCTGGGACCAGGGGGCCGGGGAGCTGTTTTTT. Residues: CAWDQGAGELFF.

The J gene is TRBJ2-5, the V gene TRBV29-1; 9 bases align to TRBD1. With V trimmed by 6 bases and J by 5 bases, 10 bases remained unmatched. The CDR3 covers 14 residues. Germline-derived CDR1 and CDR2 are SQVTM and ANQGSEA. The CDR3 loop reads CSVQRGTGQETQYF. DNA for the CDR3: TGCAGCGTCCAACGGGGGACAGGGCAGGAGACCCAGTACTTC.

The J gene is TRBJ2-3, the V gene TRBV10-3; 8 bases align to TRBD2. V trimming: 4 bases; J trimming: 2 bases; junction bases outside the gene matches: 8. CDR3 length: 16 amino acids. CDR1 is ENHRY, CDR2 SYGVKD, per germline. The CDR3 sequence: CAISGERGRITDTQYF. The CDR3 nucleotides read TGTGCCATCAGTGGGGAGCGGGGGCGGATCACAGATACGCAGTATTTT.

The rearrangement links TRBV3-1 (or the pseudogene TRBV3-2) to TRBJ2-5; no clear D gene. V dropped 0 bases and J dropped 7 bases, with 12 bases sitting between them. Per germline, CDR1 LGHDT and CDR2 YNNKEL (reference sequence). The CDR3 runs 14 residues. CDR3 loop: CASSQETTGRTQYF. DNA for the CDR3: TGTGCCAGCAGCCAAGAAACAACGGGCCGGACCCAGTACTTC.